The clone carrying this T cell receptor beta chain was counted a single time. The antigen is not known. Germline V gene sequence: CDR1 MNHNS, CDR2 SASEGT. This CDR3 comprises 14 residues. V lost 5 bases to trimming and J lost 7 bases, with 18 bases between them. This sample was taken from a study of cytomegalovirus exposure and HLA in healthy donors. Study observations and caveats: According to a later analysis, most TCR beta chains associated with CMV appeared HLA-restricted. The sole available immune exposure information was CMV serostatus. An analysis that was carried out later associated 15,000 to 20,000 TCR beta sequences with HLA alleles at 0.05 false discovery rate. Per a prior analysis, the majority of TCR beta V segments were productive roughly 90% or roughly 30% of the time.

PCR amplification relied on 60 Vbeta primers (plus 13 Jbeta primers). Using immunoSEQ multiplex PCR, the repertoire was profiled, and TCRdb retains in-frame clones only, with some absent. The data contain about 150,000 clones, roughly three quarters of them singletons. This chain links TRBV6-1 with TRBJ2-7; D is perhaps TRBD1 (5 bases). Sequencing used PBMCs. The TCR comes from a woman in her thirties or forties in good health and CMV-seropositive. The CDR3 sequence: CASSTQGPVGEQYF. The CDR3 DNA sequence: TGTGCCAGCAGTACCCAGGGCCCGGTAGGGGAGCAGTACTTC.